This TCR beta chain was sequenced for a study of blood T cell repertoires in COVID-19. Study summary: Specimens from acute and convalescent COVID-19 originated in the United States, Italy and Spain.

Sequencing was performed with immunoSEQ multiplex PCR; in TCRdb, only in-frame clones are kept and a portion is missing. The sample lists nearly 350,000 clones, about 90% occurring once. The V segment lost 4 bases and the J segment 2 bases; nucleotides outside the gene matches: 7. The CDR3 sequence is 16 residues long. Germline loops: CDR1 SGHDT, CDR2 YYEEEE. Sequenced sample: peripheral blood. V and J are TRBV5-6 and TRBJ2-5, with 11 bases matching TRBD2. The TCR sequence derives from a woman aged 18-29 years who had recovered from COVID-19. CDR3: CASSVAGTSGQETQYF. CDR3 nucleotide sequence: TGTGCCAGCAGCGTGGCCGGGACTAGCGGACAAGAGACCCAGTACTTC.